Below, 5 T cell receptor beta chains from the same sample are listed, as sequenced in a study of cytomegalovirus exposure and HLA in healthy donors. TCRdb keeps only in-frame clones here, not all; method: immunoSEQ multiplex PCR. The repertoire holds 150,000 to 200,000 clones, around 92% seen once, with just over 4% in the top ten. The sequenced sample consisted of PBMCs. These receptors were obtained from a man between 18 and 35 years old in good health and CMV-seropositive.

The gene calls are TRBV11-3 and TRBJ1-1, with 9 positions matching TRBD1. The length of the CDR3 is 16 residues. The J segment lost 1 base and the V segment lost 5 bases, leaving 8 bases of the junction unmatched. From germline, CDR1 is SGHNT and CDR2 YENEEA. CDR3 sequence: CASSPGQGRGNTEAFF. The CDR3 nucleotides are TGTGCCAGCAGCCCGGGACAGGGAAGAGGGAACACTGAAGCTTTCTTT.

The chain employs TRBV9 and TRBJ1-4; 7 bases match TRBD1. The length of the CDR3 is 16 residues. Trimming took 4 bases from V and 0 from J; bases not matched to a gene: 6. CDR1 and CDR2 from the germline V gene are SGDLS and YYNGEE. The CDR3 nucleotides read TGTGCCAGCAGCCCCCGACAGGGAACAACTAATGAAAAACTGTTTTTT. Amino acids: CASSPRQGTTNEKLFF.

CDR3 amino acids: CASSFLGQENQPQHF. CDR3 bases: TGTGCCAGCAGCTTCTTAGGACAGGAAAATCAGCCCCAGCATTTT. The genes are TRBV5-6 and TRBJ1-5; 7 bases are shared with TRBD1. The CDR3 runs 15 residues. V shed 2 bases, J shed 4 bases, and the junction held 6 bases outside the gene matches. CDR1 is SGHDT, CDR2 YYEEEE, per germline.

This clone occurred many times. The chain combines TRBV28 with TRBJ1-2, with TRBD1 matching 12 bases. The ends lost 6 bases at V and 8 bases at J; junction bases unmatched: 7. The CDR3 is 14 amino acids. Per germline, CDR1 MDHEN and CDR2 SYDVKM. In DNA, the CDR3 is TGTGCCAGCAGGACCGGGACAGGGGGCGACGGCTACACCTTC. This codes for CASRTGTGGDGYTF.

This clone appeared a single time. The V and J genes are TRBV27 and TRBJ2-4, with D maybe TRBD2 (5 bases). The V end lost 7 bases, the J end lost 0 bases, and 7 bases lay between the germline ends. CDR1 and CDR2 (germline): MNHEY, SMNVEV (reference sequence). CDR3 length: 13 amino acids. The CDR3 DNA is TGTGCCAGCAAGGAGGTAGCCAAAAACATTCAGTACTTC. Its protein is CASKEVAKNIQYF.